This is a list of T cell receptor beta chains from one sample in a study of regulatory T cells in long-lasting Graves disease. TCRdb re-called the multiplex PCR reads with MiXCR, one entry per CDR3 protein. There are about 520,000 distinct CDR3 sequences in the sample; approximately 12% occur only once, and around 10% lies in the top ten. The same sample was also studied in work on T cells in Graves' hyperthyroidism and ophthalmopathy.

The sample was peripheral blood mononuclear cells (PBMCs), taken at new diagnosis, from a patient treated with antithyroid drugs. The receptors shown here come from a woman younger than 45 with Graves disease. Each CDR3 is given with its conserved first and last residue. A D gene is named only where the DNA matches it firmly. Clone size, where shown, is once, few, many, or a class for clones that have expanded.

J,V,size,D,CDR3,DNA
TRBJ1-2,TRBV20-1,few,TRBD1,CSVPVSWTGGTSGYTF,TGCAGTGTCCCCGTATCTTGGACAGGGGGCACCAGTGGCTACACCTTC
TRBJ2-7,TRBV15,few,TRBD2,CATSTVAGIGLYEQYF,TGTGCCACCAGCACCGTAGCGGGGATCGGGTTATACGAGCAGTACTTC
TRBJ1-6,TRBV19,many,.,CASTADSKLYNSPLHF,TGTGCCAGTACCGCCGACAGCAAGCTCTATAATTCACCCCTCCACTTT
TRBJ2-1,TRBV7-9,many,.,CASSLAINEQFF,TGTGCCAGCAGCTTAGCAATCAATGAGCAGTTCTTC
TRBJ2-1,TRBV28,many,TRBD2,CASSLMGPGGPNEQFF,TGTGCCAGCAGTTTAATGGGGCCGGGAGGGCCCAATGAGCAGTTCTTC
TRBJ2-1,TRBV11-3,many,TRBD1,CASSLPGQGREQLF,TGTGCCAGCAGTCTACCGGGACAGGGACGGGAGCAGCTCTTC
TRBJ1-1,TRBV13,many,.,CASSLTRHPEAFF,TGTGCCAGCAGCTTAACGAGACACCCTGAAGCTTTCTTT
TRBJ1-1,TRBV20-1,many,.,CSAGDPLRGGTEAFF,TGCAGTGCGGGAGACCCCCTCAGGGGCGGCACTGAAGCTTTCTTT
TRBJ2-5,TRBV7-9,.,.,CASSLPGAETQYF,TGTGCCAGCAGCTTACCAGGGGCTGAGACCCAGTACTTC
TRBJ2-3,TRBV30,many,TRBD1,CAWSVGTGGTDTQYF,TGTGCCTGGAGTGTCGGGACAGGGGGGACAGATACGCAGTATTTT
TRBJ2-1,TRBV6-2/TRBV6-3,many,TRBD2,CASRPGGTSYHYEQFF,TGTGCCAGCAGACCGGGGGGGACTAGTTACCATTATGAGCAGTTCTTC
TRBJ2-1,TRBV29-1,few,.,CSLLPRGQYNEQFF,TGCAGCCTGCTACCGCGCGGGCAGTACAATGAGCAGTTCTTC
TRBJ2-1,TRBV2,many,.,CASTPYVGDEQFF,TGTGCCAGCACCCCCTATGTGGGGGATGAGCAGTTCTTC
TRBJ2-7,TRBV11-2,many,TRBD2,CASSLILAGGGEQYF,TGTGCCAGCAGCTTAATATTAGCGGGAGGTGGCGAGCAGTACTTC
TRBJ1-1,TRBV29-1,many,.,CSVEGHLNTEAFF,TGCAGCGTTGAAGGTCACCTGAACACTGAAGCTTTCTTT
TRBJ1-2,TRBV28,few,TRBD1,CASSLGGGGQSYGYTF,TGTGCCAGCAGTTTAGGGGGTGGGGGACAGAGTTATGGCTACACCTTC
TRBJ2-5,TRBV4-1,few,.,CASSQIGVETQYF,TGCGCCAGCAGCCAAATAGGGGTGGAGACCCAGTACTTC